The 14 T cell receptor beta chains below come from one sample, sequenced in a study of CD8+CD57+ T cells in acquired aplastic anemia. The TCR beta profiling, which covered VDJ combination and CDR3 sequence, was carried out using genomic DNA as the template. TCRdb re-called the reads with MiXCR, one entry per CDR3 protein. The table includes around 140,000 distinct CDR3 sequences, roughly 40% detected once. Sequencing was performed on sorted CD4+, CD8+, or CD8+CD57+ T cells (not recorded which) from PBMCs. Receptors were obtained from a human donor in good health, serving as a control.

For the CDR3, the DNA is TGTGCCAGCAGCCCGGGACCCCGGAATGAAGCTTTCTTT. It is translated as CASSPGPRNEAFF. The rearrangement uses TRBV19 and TRBJ1-1, with D maybe TRBD1 (5 bases). CDR3 length: 13 residues. Germline V lookup: CDR1 LNHDA, CDR2 SQIVND (reference sequence). Trimming took 9 bases from V and 7 from J, leaving 18 bases between them. Variable domain in full (rest from reference TRBV19 and TRBJ1-1): DGGITQSPKYLFRKEGQNVTLSCEQNLNHDAMYWYRQDPGQGLRLIYYSQIVNDFQKGDIAEGYSVSREKKESFPLTVTSAQKNPTAFYLCASSPGPRNEAFFGQGTRLTVV.

A remark on this clonotype: The germline gene is not matched at one end of the junction; a read error may be the cause. The chain uses TRBV2 and TRBJ2-1; D not certain. Germline CDR1 SNHLY, CDR2 FYNNEI. This CDR3 contains 12 residues. This CDR3 reads CTSSAYSSERFF. For the CDR3, the DNA is TGTACCAGCAGCGCTTACAGCAGTGAGCGGTTCTTC.

Ten or more counts support this clonotype. This sequence joins TRBV4-1 and TRBJ2-7; 10 bases are a match to TRBD2. Germline V gene sequence: CDR1 MGHRA, CDR2 YSYEKL. The CDR3 sequence is 15 residues long. The ends lost 4 bases at V and 3 bases at J; junction bases unmatched: 6. The CDR3 DNA reads as TGCGCCAGCAGCCCCGGGACTAGCGCAGTCTACGAGCAGTACTTC. It yields the protein CASSPGTSAVYEQYF.

This clonotype was recorded at least ten times. The genes are TRBV14 and TRBJ1-1; weak D call: TRBD1 (6 bases). Trimming removed 2 bases from V and 1 base from J, with 8 bases in between. The CDR3 contains 14 residues. Germline CDR1 reads SGHDN; CDR2 reads FVKESK. The CDR3, as DNA: TGTGCCAGCAGCCAACGGGGGCCGAACACTGAAGCTTTCTTT. This translates into CASSQRGPNTEAFF. The full variable domain, its missing parts supplied by reference TRBV14 and TRBJ1-1, is EAGVTQFPSHSVIEKGQTVTLRCDPISGHDNLYWYRRVMGKEIKFLLHFVKESKQDESGMPNNRFLAERTGGTYSTLKVQPAELEDSGVYFCASSQRGPNTEAFFGQGTRLTVV.

The sample holds many counts of this clonotype. The V and J genes are TRBV20-1 and TRBJ1-2; D remains unclear. The CDR3 extends over 15 amino acids. Germline CDR1 reads DFQATT; CDR2 reads SNEGSKA (reference sequence). With 6 bases removed from V and 2 bases from J, the gap between germline ends came to 19 bases. The chain's CDR3 is CSAIPPEPRNYGYTF. CDR3 coding DNA: TGCAGTGCAATTCCCCCAGAGCCCCGGAACTATGGCTACACCTTC.

This chain links TRBV2 with TRBJ1-6; a possible D gene is TRBD1 (5 bases). This CDR3 contains 15 residues. V lost 8 bases to trimming and J lost 8 bases, with 19 bases between them. Germline CDR1 SNHLY, CDR2 FYNNEI. CDR3 nucleotide sequence: TGTGCCAGCCGATCTTCCGCCGGGGGGTATTCACCCCTCCACTTT. It specifies CASRSSAGGYSPLHF.

This clonotype was detected many times. The rearrangement links TRBV10-3 to TRBJ2-5, with D unclear. The ends were cut back, 8 bases at V and 0 bases at J, with 7 bases in the middle. Germline assignment: CDR1 ENHRY and CDR2 SYGVKD. This CDR3 contains 12 residues. CDR3 loop: CAIGPYQETQYF. CDR3 DNA sequence: TGTGCCATCGGACCGTACCAAGAGACCCAGTACTTC.

This clonotype is a singleton in its sample. An end of the junction does not agree with germline; a read error may underlie this. The CDR3 spells CASSLEETDTYNEQFF. Here the CDR3 DNA reads TGTGCCAGCAGCTTAGAAGAGACCGATACCTACAACGAGCAGTTCTTC. V and J are TRBV11-1 and TRBJ2-1; D ambiguous. This CDR3 contains 16 residues. The V gene's germline CDR1 is SGHAT and CDR2 FQDESV (reference sequence).

This clonotype was counted at least ten times. J is TRBJ2-1 and V is TRBV19, with 13 bases lining up with TRBD2. The trim removed 7 bases at V and 6 bases at J, leaving 6 bases unmatched. CDR3 size: 15 residues. Looked up from germline, CDR1 is LNHDA and CDR2 is SQIVND (reference sequence). The CDR3 sequence is CASNSLAGGVNEQFF. The CDR3 region has the DNA TGTGCCAGTAATTCACTAGCGGGAGGGGTCAATGAGCAGTTCTTC.

In this sample, this clonotype turned up many times. The rearrangement links TRBV6-1 to TRBJ2-1, with unresolved D. Trimming left V 6 bases short and J 4 bases short, with 4 bases between. CDR1 MNHNS and CDR2 SASEGT come from the germline V gene. This CDR3 region has 11 residues. CDR3 protein: CASSTYNEQFF. Here the CDR3 DNA reads TGTGCCAGCAGCACTTACAATGAGCAGTTCTTC.

This clonotype was picked up many times. The chain employs TRBV24-1 and TRBJ2-3; D may be TRBD1 or TRBD2 (5 bases each). Looked up from germline, CDR1 is KGHDR and CDR2 is SFDVKD. V gave up 4 bases and J gave up 3 bases, with 19 bases separating them. This CDR3 has 17 amino acids. CDR3 amino acids: CATSEKIQGRETDTQYF. DNA for the CDR3: TGTGCCACCAGTGAAAAGATCCAGGGTCGGGAAACAGATACGCAGTATTTT.

The chain has TRBV7-2 and TRBJ2-7, with D uncertain. The CDR3 has 12 amino acids. V lost 5 bases and J 2 bases, leaving 7 bases between the germline ends. Per the germline V gene, CDR1 is SGHTA and CDR2 is FQGNSA. The CDR3 sequence is CASSIWPYEQYF. In DNA, the CDR3 is TGTGCCAGCAGCATATGGCCCTACGAGCAGTACTTC.

The chain uses TRBV5-6 and TRBJ2-7, with D unresolved. This CDR3 is built from 13 residues. Germline-derived CDR1 and CDR2 are SGHDT and YYEEEE. V dropped 1 base and J dropped 0 bases, with 5 bases sitting between them. CDR3 amino acids: CASSLTISYEQYF. For the CDR3, the DNA is TGTGCCAGCAGCTTGACGATCTCCTACGAGCAGTACTTC.

This clonotype was counted ten times or more. The genes are TRBV7-2 and TRBJ1-4, with TRBD1 matching 8 bases. V shed 1 base, J shed 6 bases, and the junction held 1 base outside the gene matches. Germline V gene data show CDR1 as SGHTA and CDR2 as FQGNSA. This CDR3 comprises 14 residues. The CDR3 region has the DNA TGTGCCAGCAGCTTAGACAGGGGGGATGAAAAACTGTTTTTT. Translated, it gives CASSLDRGDEKLFF.